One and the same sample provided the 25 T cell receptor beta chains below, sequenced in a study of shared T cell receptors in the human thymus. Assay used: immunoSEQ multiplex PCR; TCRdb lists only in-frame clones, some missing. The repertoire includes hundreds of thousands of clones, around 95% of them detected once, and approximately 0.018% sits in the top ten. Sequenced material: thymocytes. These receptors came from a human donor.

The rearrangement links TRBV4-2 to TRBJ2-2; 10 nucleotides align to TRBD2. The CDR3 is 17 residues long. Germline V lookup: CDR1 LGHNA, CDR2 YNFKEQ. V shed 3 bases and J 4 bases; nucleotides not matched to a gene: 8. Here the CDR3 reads CASSQDKREGATGELFF. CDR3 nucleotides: TGTGCCAGCAGCCAGGACAAGCGGGAGGGCGCCACCGGGGAGCTGTTTTTT.

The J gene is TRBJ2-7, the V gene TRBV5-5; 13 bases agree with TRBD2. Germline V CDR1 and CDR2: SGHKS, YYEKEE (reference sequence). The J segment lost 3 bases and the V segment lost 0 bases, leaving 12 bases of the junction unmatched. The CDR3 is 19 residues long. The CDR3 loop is CASSLAPLPRTSGSYEQYF. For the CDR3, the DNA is TGTGCCAGCAGCTTGGCCCCATTACCAAGGACTAGCGGGAGCTACGAGCAGTACTTC. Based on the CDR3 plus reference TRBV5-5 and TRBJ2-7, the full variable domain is DAGVTQSPTHLIKTRGQQVTLRCSPISGHKSVSWYQQVLGQGPQFIFQYYEKEERGRGNFPDRFSARQFPNYSSELNVNALLLGDSALYLCASSLAPLPRTSGSYEQYFGPGTRLTVT.

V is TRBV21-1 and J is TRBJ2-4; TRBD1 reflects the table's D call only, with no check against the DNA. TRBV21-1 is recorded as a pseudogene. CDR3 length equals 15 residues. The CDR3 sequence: CASSRWTGGKDIQYF. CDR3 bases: TGTGCCAGCAGCAGATGGACAGGGGGTAAGGACATTCAGTACTTC.

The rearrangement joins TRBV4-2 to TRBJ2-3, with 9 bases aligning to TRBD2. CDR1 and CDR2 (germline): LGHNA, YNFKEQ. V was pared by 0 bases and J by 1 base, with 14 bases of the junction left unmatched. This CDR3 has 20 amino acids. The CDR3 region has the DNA TGTGCCAGCAGCCAAGAGGTTAGGGCGGGAGGGCGGTGGGGCACAGATACGCAGTATTTT. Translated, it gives CASSQEVRAGGRWGTDTQYF.

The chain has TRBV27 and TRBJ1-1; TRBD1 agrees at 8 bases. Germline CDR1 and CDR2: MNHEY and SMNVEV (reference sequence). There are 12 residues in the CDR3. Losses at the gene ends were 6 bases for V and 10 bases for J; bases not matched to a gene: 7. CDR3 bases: TGTGCCAGCAGGAAGGACAGGGTCCGAGCTTTCTTT. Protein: CASRKDRVRAFF.

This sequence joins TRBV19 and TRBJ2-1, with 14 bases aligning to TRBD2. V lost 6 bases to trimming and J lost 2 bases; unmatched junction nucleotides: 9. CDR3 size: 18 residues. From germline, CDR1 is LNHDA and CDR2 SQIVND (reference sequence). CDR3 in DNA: TGTGCCAGTAGGCCGGGACTAGCGGGAGTGGGCCCCTACAATGAGCAGTTCTTC. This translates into CASRPGLAGVGPYNEQFF.

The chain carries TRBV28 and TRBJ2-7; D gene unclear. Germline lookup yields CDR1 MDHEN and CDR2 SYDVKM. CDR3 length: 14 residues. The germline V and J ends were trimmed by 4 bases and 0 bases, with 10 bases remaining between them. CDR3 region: CASSSPQSSYEQYF. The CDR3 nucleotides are TGTGCCAGCAGTTCACCCCAAAGCTCCTACGAGCAGTACTTC.

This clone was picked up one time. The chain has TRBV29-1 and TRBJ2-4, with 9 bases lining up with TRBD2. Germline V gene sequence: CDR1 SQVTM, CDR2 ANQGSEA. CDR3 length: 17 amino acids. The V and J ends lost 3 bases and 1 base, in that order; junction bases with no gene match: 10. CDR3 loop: CSVDGVAGVLAKNIQYF. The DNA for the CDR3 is TGCAGCGTTGACGGGGTAGCGGGAGTTTTGGCCAAAAACATTCAGTACTTC.

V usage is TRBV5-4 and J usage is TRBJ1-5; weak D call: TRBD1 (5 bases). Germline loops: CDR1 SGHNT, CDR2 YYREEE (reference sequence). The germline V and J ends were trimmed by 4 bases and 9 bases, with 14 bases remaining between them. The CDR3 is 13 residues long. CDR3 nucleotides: TGTGCCAGCAGCCGCGGGTGGGGGGGGCCCCAGCATTTT. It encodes CASSRGWGGPQHF.

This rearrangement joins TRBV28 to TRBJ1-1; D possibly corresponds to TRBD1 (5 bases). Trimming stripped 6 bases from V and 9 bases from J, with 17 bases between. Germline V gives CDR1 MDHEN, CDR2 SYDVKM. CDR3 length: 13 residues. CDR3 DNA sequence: TGTGCCAGCAGAACTGGCAGGGAAGATCAAGCTTTCTTT. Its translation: CASRTGREDQAFF.

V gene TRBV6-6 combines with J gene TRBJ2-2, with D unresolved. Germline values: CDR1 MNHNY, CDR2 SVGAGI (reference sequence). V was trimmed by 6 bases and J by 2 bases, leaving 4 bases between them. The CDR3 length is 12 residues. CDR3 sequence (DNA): TGTGCCAGCAGCCGAAACACCGGGGAGCTGTTTTTT. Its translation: CASSRNTGELFF.

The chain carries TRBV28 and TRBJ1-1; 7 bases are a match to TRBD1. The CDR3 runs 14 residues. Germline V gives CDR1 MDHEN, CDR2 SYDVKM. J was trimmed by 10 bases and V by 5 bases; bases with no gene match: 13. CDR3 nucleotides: TGTGCCAGCAGTCCCCCCCTGACAGGGAAGGGAGCTTTCTTT. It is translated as CASSPPLTGKGAFF.

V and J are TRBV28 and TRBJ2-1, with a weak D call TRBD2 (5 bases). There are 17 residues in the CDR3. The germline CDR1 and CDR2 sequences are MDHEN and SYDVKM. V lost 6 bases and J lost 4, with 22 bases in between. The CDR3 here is CASSPDGSKRKYNEQFF. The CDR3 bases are TGTGCCAGCAGCCCCGACGGATCCAAGCGGAAATACAATGAGCAGTTCTTC.

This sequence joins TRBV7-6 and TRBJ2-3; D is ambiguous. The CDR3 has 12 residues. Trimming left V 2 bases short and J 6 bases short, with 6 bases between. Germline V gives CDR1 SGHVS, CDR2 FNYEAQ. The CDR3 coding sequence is TGTGCCAGCAGCTTATTCTCGGATACGCAGTATTTT. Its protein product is CASSLFSDTQYF. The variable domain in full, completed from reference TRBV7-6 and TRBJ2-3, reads GAGVSQSPRYKVTKRGQDVALRCDPISGHVSLYWYRQALGQGPEFLTYFNYEAQQDKSGLPNDRFSAERPEGSISTLTIQRTEQRDSAMYRCASSLFSDTQYFGPGTRLTVL.

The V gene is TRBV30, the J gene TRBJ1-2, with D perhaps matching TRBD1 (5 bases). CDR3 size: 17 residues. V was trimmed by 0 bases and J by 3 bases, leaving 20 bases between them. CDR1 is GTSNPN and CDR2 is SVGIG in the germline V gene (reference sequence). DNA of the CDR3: TGTGCCTGGAGTGTACGGCTCAGGTGGGGGGAGGACTATGGCTACACCTTC. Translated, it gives CAWSVRLRWGEDYGYTF.

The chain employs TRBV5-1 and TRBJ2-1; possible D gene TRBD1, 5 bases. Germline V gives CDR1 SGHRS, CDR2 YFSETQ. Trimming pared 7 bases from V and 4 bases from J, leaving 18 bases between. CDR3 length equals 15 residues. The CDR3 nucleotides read TGCGCCAGCGCAATCTACAGGAAAGGTTACAATGAGCAGTTCTTC. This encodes CASAIYRKGYNEQFF. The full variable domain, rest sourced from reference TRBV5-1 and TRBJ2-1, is KAGVTQTPRYLIKTRGQQVTLSCSPISGHRSVSWYQQTPGQGLQFLFEYFSETQRNKGNFPGRFSGRQFSNSRSEMNVSTLELGDSALYLCASAIYRKGYNEQFFGPGTRLTVL.

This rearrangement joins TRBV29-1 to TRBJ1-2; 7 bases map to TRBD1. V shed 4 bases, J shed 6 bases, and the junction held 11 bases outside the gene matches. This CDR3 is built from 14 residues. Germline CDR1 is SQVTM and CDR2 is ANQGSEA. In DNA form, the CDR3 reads TGCAGCGTTGGGCGGACAGGAGGAGATAATGGCTACACCTTC. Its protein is CSVGRTGGDNGYTF.

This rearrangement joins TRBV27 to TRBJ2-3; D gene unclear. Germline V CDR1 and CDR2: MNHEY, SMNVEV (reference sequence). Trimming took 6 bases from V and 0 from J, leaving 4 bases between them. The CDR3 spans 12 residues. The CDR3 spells CASRSSTDTQYF. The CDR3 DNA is TGTGCCAGCAGGTCTAGCACAGATACGCAGTATTTT.

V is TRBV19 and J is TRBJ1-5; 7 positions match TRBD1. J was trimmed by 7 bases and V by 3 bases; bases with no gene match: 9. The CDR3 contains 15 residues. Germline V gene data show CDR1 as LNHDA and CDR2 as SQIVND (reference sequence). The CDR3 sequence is CASSINRGRGQPQHF. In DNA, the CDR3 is TGTGCCAGTAGTATCAATAGGGGGCGAGGACAGCCCCAGCATTTT.

The CDR3 sequence is CASGPIQGPQETQYF. The CDR3 bases are TGTGCCAGCGGACCAATACAGGGACCCCAAGAGACCCAGTACTTC. This sequence joins TRBV25-1 and TRBJ2-5; TRBD1 is a possible D gene (6 bases). Deletions cut 8 bases from V and 1 base from J, with 17 bases between. The CDR3 covers 15 residues. The germline CDR1 and CDR2 sequences are MGHDK and SYGVNS. The whole variable domain, remainder taken from reference TRBV25-1 and TRBJ2-5, is EADIYQTPRYLVIGTGKKITLECSQTMGHDKMYWYQQDPGMELHLIHYSYGVNSTEKGDLSSESTVSRIRTEHFPLTLESARPSHTSQYLCASGPIQGPQETQYFGPGTRLLVL.

The CDR3 loop is CPRGFDNEQFF. The CDR3 nucleotides are TGTCCAAGGGGGTTTGACAATGAGCAGTTCTTC. The J gene is TRBJ2-1, the V gene TRBV27; D possibly corresponds to TRBD1 (6 bases). Germline loops: CDR1 MNHEY, CDR2 SMNVEV (reference sequence). The CDR3 is made up of 11 amino acids.

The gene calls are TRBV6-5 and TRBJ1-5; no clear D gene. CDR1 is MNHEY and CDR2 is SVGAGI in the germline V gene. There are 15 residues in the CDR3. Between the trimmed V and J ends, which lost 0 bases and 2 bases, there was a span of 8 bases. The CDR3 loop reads CASSYSGRGNQPQHF. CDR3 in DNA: TGTGCCAGCAGTTACTCGGGGAGAGGCAATCAGCCCCAGCATTTT.

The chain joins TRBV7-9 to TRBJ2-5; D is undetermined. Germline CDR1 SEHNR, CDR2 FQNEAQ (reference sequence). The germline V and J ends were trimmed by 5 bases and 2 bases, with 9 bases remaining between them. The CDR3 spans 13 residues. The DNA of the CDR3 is TGTGCCAGCAGCGACCCGGTACAAGAGACCCAGTACTTC. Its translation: CASSDPVQETQYF.

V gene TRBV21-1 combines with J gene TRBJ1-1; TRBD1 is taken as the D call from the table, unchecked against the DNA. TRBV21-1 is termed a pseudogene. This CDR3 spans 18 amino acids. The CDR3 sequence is CASSNPSETWTGRTEAFF. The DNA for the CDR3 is TGTGCCAGCAGCAACCCCTCAGAAACTTGGACAGGGCGCACTGAAGCTTTCTTT.

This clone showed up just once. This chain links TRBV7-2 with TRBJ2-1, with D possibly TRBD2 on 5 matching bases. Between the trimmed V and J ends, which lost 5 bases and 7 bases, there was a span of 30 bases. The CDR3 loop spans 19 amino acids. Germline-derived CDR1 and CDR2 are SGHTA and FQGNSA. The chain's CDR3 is CASSARLQIPSALLNEQFF. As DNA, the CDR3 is TGTGCCAGCAGCGCTCGACTACAGATACCCTCGGCCCTACTGAATGAGCAGTTCTTC.